This TCR beta chain was identified in a study of T cells in Graves' hyperthyroidism and ophthalmopathy. This clonotype was detected many times. Patients aged 18 to 65 had newly diagnosed hyperthyroidism of under 2 months' duration. Thyroid ultrasound, orbital computed tomography, clinical symptoms, and serum thyroxine and TRAb underpinned diagnoses. It was RNA transcripts that yielded the amplified TCR beta CDR3 regions. During a first-round RT-PCR of the TCR CDR3, the HTBI primer set was used. TCRdb recomputed calls from the multiplex PCR reads with MiXCR, one row per CDR3 protein. The repertoire holds roughly 290,000 distinct CDR3 sequences, with roughly 15% as singletons. CDR3 length equals 14 residues. In germline, CDR1 is LGHNT, CDR2 FRNRAP. V shed 7 bases and J 3 bases; nucleotides not matched to a gene: 7.

This receptor was taken from a woman aged 30 to 39 with Graves' hyperthyroidism that later progressed to Graves' ophthalmopathy. The chain links TRBV12-5 to TRBJ2-3; 7 bases are shared with TRBD1. The sample consisted of blood. The CDR3 DNA reads TGTGCTAGTGCCTTGACAGGGTTAACAGATACGCAGTATTTT. As protein: CASALTGLTDTQYF.